This passage covers 18 T cell receptor beta chains from one sample sequenced in a study of blood T cell repertoires in COVID-19. TCRdb's copy holds only in-frame clones and misses some; the assay was immunoSEQ multiplex PCR. This repertoire shows 20,000 to 25,000 clones, around 82% found once; its top ten account for roughly 13%. The sequenced sample was peripheral blood. The receptors originated from a man between 60 and 75 years old with active COVID-19.

In regard to this clone: Its ends do not fully match the called genes, so a read error is possible. The chain couples TRBV7-7 to TRBJ2-1; TRBD2 matches at 11 bases. Germline V CDR1 and CDR2: SSHAT, FNYEAQ (reference sequence). CDR3 length: 16 residues. CDR3 loop: CASSLATSGGNNEQFF. The CDR3 coding sequence is TGTGCTAGCAGCTTAGCAACTAGCGGGGGAAACAATGAGCAGTTCTTC.

V usage is TRBV11-2 and J usage is TRBJ1-6; D possibly corresponds to TRBD1 (6 bases). Trimming took off 2 bases at V and 6 bases at J, with 8 bases between the two ends. This CDR3 has 14 residues. Germline V gene lookup returns CDR1 SGHAT and CDR2 FQNNGV. The CDR3 protein is CASSLQGINSPLHF. The CDR3 DNA is TGTGCCAGCAGCTTACAGGGGATTAATTCACCCCTCCACTTT.

V gene TRBV27 combines with J gene TRBJ2-3; tentatively, D is TRBD1 (6 bases). The germline CDR1 and CDR2 sequences are MNHEY and SMNVEV (reference sequence). Trimming shortened V by 3 bases and J by 2 bases, and 15 bases separated the two germline ends. The CDR3 is 16 amino acids. CDR3 DNA sequence: TGTGCCAGCAGTTTGGGACAAAACCCCCCCACAGATACGCAGTATTTT. This translates into CASSLGQNPPTDTQYF.

This clone was counted a single time. The gene calls are TRBV5-8 and TRBJ2-7; 7 positions agree with TRBD2. The CDR3 has 13 amino acids. V was clipped by 7 bases and J by 2 bases; unmatched bases: 6. The germline CDR1 and CDR2 sequences are SGHTS and YDEGEE. This CDR3 reads CASLGGTTYEQYF. As DNA, the CDR3 is TGTGCCAGCCTTGGCGGGACTACCTACGAGCAGTACTTC.

The rearrangement links TRBV9 to TRBJ2-2; TRBD1 aligns across 7 bases. Germline CDR1 SGDLS, CDR2 YYNGEE. J gave up 1 base and V 4 bases, and 4 bases lay outside the gene matches. The CDR3 is 15 amino acids. CDR3 coding DNA: TGTGCCAGCAGCCCAAGACAGGGGAACACCGGGGAGCTGTTTTTT. This translates into CASSPRQGNTGELFF.

This chain joins TRBV24-1 and TRBJ2-2, with D perhaps matching TRBD2 (6 bases). Germline assignment: CDR1 KGHDR and CDR2 SFDVKD. The CDR3 contains 16 residues. Deletions cut 4 bases from V and 4 bases from J, with 15 bases between. As DNA, the CDR3 is TGTGCCACCAGTGACCAAGGGACTCGCGGCACCGGGGAGCTGTTTTTT. Protein: CATSDQGTRGTGELFF.

The table lists this clone with a few counts. The chain uses TRBV6-6 and TRBJ2-5, with 7 bases identical to TRBD2. Per germline, CDR1 MNHNY and CDR2 SVGAGI (reference sequence). V lost 2 bases and J lost 4; bases outside the gene matches: 7. This CDR3 has 15 residues. The chain's CDR3 is CASSYRGGLGETQYF. DNA for the CDR3: TGTGCCAGCAGTTACCGCGGGGGTCTAGGAGAGACCCAGTACTTC.

This rearrangement joins TRBV2 to TRBJ2-1; D ambiguous. The V gene lost 0 bases and the J gene lost 6 bases, with 6 bases spanning the gap. Germline CDR1 and CDR2: SNHLY and FYNNEI. CDR3 size: 13 residues. CDR3 bases: TGTGCCAGCAGTGAAGCCCTCGGCAATGAGCAGTTCTTC. Its translation is CASSEALGNEQFF.

The gene calls are TRBV12-2 and TRBJ2-4; the table's D call of TRBD1 was not tested on the DNA. TRBV12-2 is an annotated pseudogene. This CDR3 is 16 amino acids long. The CDR3 region has the DNA TGTGCAAGTCGCTTTAATCCGGGACAGGGCACAAACATTCAGTACTTC. Amino acid sequence: CASRFNPGQGTNIQYF.

Note on this clone: One end of the junction fails to match germline, which may point to a read error. CDR3 sequence: CASSYESTDRPNF. CDR3 DNA sequence: TGTGCCAGCAGTTACGAGAGTACAGACCGTCCGAACTTC. The J gene is TRBJ2-7, the V gene TRBV6-5, with no clear D. The V gene's germline CDR1 is MNHEY and CDR2 SVGAGI. This CDR3 is built from 13 residues.

The rearrangement uses TRBV19 and TRBJ2-2; D unresolved. This CDR3 is 14 amino acids long. Trimming cost V 0 bases and J 4 bases, with 6 bases left between them. Germline CDR1 and CDR2: LNHDA and SQIVND (reference sequence). CDR3 nucleotide sequence: TGTGCCAGTAGTATAGATCTGTTCACCGGGGAGCTGTTTTTT. Amino acids: CASSIDLFTGELFF. Full variable domain (missing parts from reference TRBV19 and TRBJ2-2): DGGITQSPKYLFRKEGQNVTLSCEQNLNHDAMYWYRQDPGQGLRLIYYSQIVNDFQKGDIAEGYSVSREKKESFPLTVTSAQKNPTAFYLCASSIDLFTGELFFGEGSRLTVL.

The chain couples TRBV7-8 to TRBJ1-6; TRBD1 aligns across 8 bases. Germline CDR1 SGHVS, CDR2 FQNEAQ. With 5 bases clipped from V and 7 bases from J, the junction kept 4 bases outside the gene matches. The CDR3 has 14 residues. CDR3 in amino acids: CASSRTGGNSPLHF. In DNA form, the CDR3 reads TGTGCCAGCAGCCGAACAGGGGGGAATTCACCCCTCCACTTT.

This chain uses TRBV7-3 with TRBJ2-1; D remains ambiguous. V was cut by 9 bases and J by 0 bases, with 15 bases left in between. This CDR3 contains 15 residues. Germline lookup yields CDR1 SGHTA and CDR2 FQGTGA. The chain's CDR3 is CARSPSPSSYNEQFF. The CDR3 nucleotides are TGTGCCAGGTCCCCTTCTCCGAGCTCCTACAATGAGCAGTTCTTC.

The J gene is TRBJ2-4, the V gene TRBV13; D might be TRBD2 (6 bases). Germline loops: CDR1 PRHDT, CDR2 FYEKMQ (reference sequence). The CDR3 has 13 residues. With 0 bases removed from V and 6 bases from J, the gap between germline ends came to 6 bases. The CDR3 DNA reads TGTGCCAGCAGCTTAGGCGGGGGAAACATTCAGTACTTC. Its translation is CASSLGGGNIQYF.

This chain joins TRBV12-3 or TRBV12-4 and TRBJ2-5; no definite D call. V was cut by 3 bases and J by 4 bases, with 9 bases left in between. The CDR3 spans 13 residues. The chain's CDR3 is CASSLRDPETQYF. DNA of the CDR3: TGTGCCAGCAGTTTGCGCGATCCAGAGACCCAGTACTTC.

This chain uses TRBV11-3 with TRBJ2-1; 9 nucleotides agree with TRBD2. The germline V gene encodes CDR1 SGHNT and CDR2 YENEEA. V gave up 7 bases and J gave up 11 bases; unmatched junction bases: 15. The length of the CDR3 is 15 residues. CDR3 sequence (DNA): TGTGCCAGCAACGATAAAGCGGGAGGAGGGGCAAAGCAGTTCTTC. Translating gives CASNDKAGGGAKQFF. Drawing the rest from reference TRBV11-3 and TRBJ2-1, the complete variable domain is EAGVVQSPRYKIIEKKQPVAFWCNPISGHNTLYWYLQNLGQGPELLIRYENEEAVDDSQLPKDRFSAERLKGVDSTLKIQPAELGDSAVYLCASNDKAGGGAKQFFGPGTRLTVL.

The gene calls are TRBV4-2 and TRBJ2-1; 11 bases are a match to TRBD2. J gave up 0 bases and V 6 bases, and 16 bases lay outside the gene matches. Per germline, CDR1 LGHNA and CDR2 YNFKEQ. The CDR3 runs 20 residues. Written as DNA, the CDR3 is TGTGCCAGCAGAAAGGAACCGGGACTAGCGGCTTCGAGCTCCTACAATGAGCAGTTCTTC. As protein: CASRKEPGLAASSSYNEQFF.

The chain has TRBV25-1 and TRBJ1-3, with a possible D match to TRBD1 (5 bases). With 4 bases removed from V and 3 bases from J, the gap between germline ends came to 10 bases. The germline V gene encodes CDR1 MGHDK and CDR2 SYGVNS. This CDR3 has 14 amino acids. The CDR3 bases are TGTGCCAGCAGTGGTCGGGGGTTTGGAAACACCATATATTTT. Translated: CASSGRGFGNTIYF.